The sequence of this T cell receptor (beta chain) was determined in a study of low-dose radiotherapy and immunotherapy resistance in tumors. The wider study: Intravenous administration to patients comprised nivolumab at 240 mg every two weeks and ipilimumab at 1 mg/kg every six weeks.

The time point is: after trial treatment. The treatment: LDRT plus nivolumab, ipilimumab, low-dose cyclophosphamide and aspirin (RACIN trial). Qualifying patients carried advanced solid tumors devoid of tumor-infiltrating lymphocytes. This clonotype was seen at least ten times. Alpha- and beta-chain coverage of first-strand cDNA came from TRAV- and TRBV-specific primers. The authors amplified TCRs for around 20 PCR cycles with a constant-region primer and a V-primer adapter. mRNA, after isolation, was amplified by in vitro transcription. TCRdb reprocessed the reads via MiXCR and lists one record per CDR3 protein. Of 100,000 or so distinct CDR3 sequences in the sample, under 25% were seen once. The CDR3 spans 15 residues. V lost 5 bases and J lost 5; bases outside the gene matches: 8. Looked up from germline, CDR1 is DFQATT and CDR2 is SNEGSKA (reference sequence).

The rearrangement uses TRBV20-1 and TRBJ2-1, with 11 bases that match TRBD2. This TCR was sampled from a male donor with prostate cancer. The sample was PBMCs, taken after low-dose radiotherapy plus immunotherapy. The CDR3 loop is CSAGAGTSGNNEQFF. In nucleotides, the CDR3 is TGCAGTGCTGGGGCCGGGACTAGCGGTAACAATGAGCAGTTCTTC.